The rows below give T cell receptor beta chains drawn from one sample of a study of shared clonotypes between healthy human individuals. The repertoire was sequenced with immunoSEQ multiplex PCR; TCRdb's copy has only in-frame clones and lacks some. Of about 820,000 clones in the sample, 80% to 95% are singletons; the top ten hold approximately 25%. Specimen: naive CD8+ T cells sorted from blood. The receptors derive from a man aged 30 to 45 in good health. Each CDR3 is given with its conserved first and last residue. Fields, in order: D gene, V gene, clone size, J gene, CDR3 protein, CDR3 DNA. A D gene is named only where the DNA matches it firmly. Part of the rows lack a size; the others show once, few, many or a class for expanded clones.

.	TRBV6-5	.	TRBJ2-7	CASSTDSSYEQYF	TGTGCCAGCAGCACAGACAGCTCCTACGAGCAGTACTTC
.	TRBV27	.	TRBJ2-2	CASSLLRESPFGELFF	TGTGCCAGCAGTTTATTGCGGGAATCCCCTTTCGGGGAGCTGTTTTTT
.	TRBV15	.	TRBJ2-3	CATAKTDTQYF	TGTGCCACCGCTAAAACAGATACGCAGTATTTT
.	TRBV4-3	.	TRBJ2-7	CASSQAPFDGYYEQYF	TGCGCCAGCAGCCAAGCTCCCTTCGACGGATACTACGAGCAGTACTTC
.	TRBV14	.	TRBJ2-6	CASSQSSWTSGANVLTF	TGTGCCAGCAGCCAATCCTCTTGGACCTCTGGGGCCAACGTCCTGACTTTC
TRBD2	TRBV13	.	TRBJ2-5	CASSFGTSGRGETQYF	TGTGCCAGCAGCTTTGGGACTAGCGGGAGAGGCGAGACCCAGTACTTC
.	TRBV14	.	TRBJ2-7	CASSLLGSRKSYEQYF	TGTGCCAGCAGCCTTCTTGGGTCAAGGAAGTCCTACGAGCAGTACTTC
TRBD2	TRBV11-2	.	TRBJ2-7	CASSLRLARLYEQYF	TGTGCCAGCAGCCTCCGACTAGCGAGGCTATACGAGCAGTACTTC
.	TRBV7-8	.	TRBJ2-5	CASSPWRGPQETQYF	TGTGCCAGCAGCCCCTGGAGGGGCCCCCAAGAGACCCAGTACTTC
.	TRBV7-6	once	TRBJ2-6	CASSPRIGDRSGANVLTF	TGTGCCAGCAGCCCAAGGATCGGGGACCGCTCTGGGGCCAACGTCCTGACTTTC
.	TRBV5-5	once	TRBJ2-7	CASSLGAGTLTSYEQYF	TGTGCCAGCAGCTTGGGGGCAGGAACTCTAACCTCCTACGAGCAGTACTTC
TRBD2	TRBV10-1	.	TRBJ2-7	CASSPGGISTYEQYF	TGCGCCAGCAGTCCCGGGGGGATCTCAACCTACGAGCAGTACTTC
.	TRBV27	once	TRBJ2-5	CASSGGHTQYF	TGTGCCAGCAGTGGAGGACATACCCAGTACTTC
.	TRBV5-6	.	TRBJ2-7	CASLLGGAAHEQYF	TGTGCCAGCCTTCTGGGGGGGGCGGCCCACGAGCAGTACTTC
.	TRBV10-3	.	TRBJ1-5	CAISETGKDQPQHF	TGTGCCATCAGTGAGACAGGAAAGGATCAGCCCCAGCATTTT
.	TRBV9	.	TRBJ2-5	CASSVDVEETQYF	TGTGCCAGCAGCGTAGATGTAGAAGAGACCCAGTACTTC
TRBD2	TRBV27	.	TRBJ2-5	CASSLLAATYQETQYF	TGTGCCAGCAGTTTACTAGCGGCTACGTACCAAGAGACCCAGTACTTC
TRBD1	TRBV9	.	TRBJ1-2	CASSVDGQGEILDYGYTF	TGTGCCAGCAGCGTGGATGGACAGGGGGAAATATTGGACTATGGCTACACCTTC
TRBD2	TRBV14	.	TRBJ2-1	CASSQSGSSYNEQFF	TGTGCCAGCAGCCAGAGCGGGAGTAGTTACAATGAGCAGTTCTTC
TRBD1	TRBV6-1	.	TRBJ2-7	CASSYRGRTYEQYF	TGTGCCAGCAGCTACAGGGGGCGTACCTACGAGCAGTACTTC
.	TRBV6-6	.	TRBJ2-5	CASSYPPSWGEETQYF	TGTGCCAGCAGTTACCCTCCTTCGTGGGGGGAAGAGACCCAGTACTTC
TRBD2	TRBV7-6	.	TRBJ2-1	CASSTSTSGRRDEQFF	TGTGCCAGCAGCACAAGTACTAGCGGGAGAAGGGATGAGCAGTTCTTC
.	TRBV5-5	.	TRBJ2-1	CASSWSGSYNEQFF	TGTGCCAGCAGCTGGAGCGGTTCCTACAATGAGCAGTTCTTC
.	TRBV2	.	TRBJ1-2	CASSVDTTTNYGYTF	TGTGCCAGCAGCGTGGACACGACGACTAACTATGGCTACACCTTC
.	TRBV6-6	.	TRBJ2-3	CASSYSPSTTDTQYF	TGTGCCAGCAGTTATTCCCCATCGACCACAGATACGCAGTATTTT
TRBD1	TRBV10-2	.	TRBJ2-3	CASSETPGQRTDTQYF	TGCGCCAGCAGTGAGACCCCGGGACAGAGAACAGATACGCAGTATTTT
TRBD1	TRBV11-2	once	TRBJ2-7	CASSFSGTGGQYEQYF	TGTGCCAGCAGCTTTTCCGGGACAGGGGGTCAGTACGAGCAGTACTTC